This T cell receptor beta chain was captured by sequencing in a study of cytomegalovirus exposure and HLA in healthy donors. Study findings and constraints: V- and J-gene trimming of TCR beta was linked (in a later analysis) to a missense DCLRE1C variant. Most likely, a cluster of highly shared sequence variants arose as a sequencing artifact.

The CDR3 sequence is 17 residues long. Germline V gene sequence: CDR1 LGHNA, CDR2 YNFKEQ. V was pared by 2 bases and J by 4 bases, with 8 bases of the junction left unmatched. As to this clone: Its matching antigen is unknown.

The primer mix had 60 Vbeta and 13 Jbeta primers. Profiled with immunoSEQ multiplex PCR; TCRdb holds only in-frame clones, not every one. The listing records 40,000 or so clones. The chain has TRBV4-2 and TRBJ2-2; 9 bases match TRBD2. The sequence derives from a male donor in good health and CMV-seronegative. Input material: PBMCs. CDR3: CASSQYASGDGTGELFF. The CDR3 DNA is TGTGCCAGCAGCCAATACGCTAGCGGGGACGGCACCGGGGAGCTGTTTTTT.